The 2 T cell receptor beta chains below were found in one sample sequenced in a study of blood T cell repertoires in COVID-19. Clones were read by immunoSEQ multiplex PCR, and TCRdb kept only the in-frame ones, dropping some. Of roughly 180,000 clones in the sample, approximately 85% were seen once. Sequenced input: PBMCs or T cells enriched from blood (not recorded which). These receptors all come from a man aged 35 to 55 who had recovered from COVID-19.

The chain recombines TRBV28 with TRBJ1-6; unclear D gene. V was trimmed by 3 bases and J by 12 bases, leaving 9 bases between them. From germline, CDR1 is MDHEN and CDR2 SYDVKM. The CDR3 covers 12 residues. The CDR3 here is CASSLAVKPLHF. The CDR3, as DNA: TGTGCCAGCAGTTTGGCTGTTAAACCCCTCCACTTT.

The J gene is TRBJ1-6, the V gene TRBV30; tentative D call: TRBD1 (5 bases). Trimming pared 0 bases from V and 0 bases from J, leaving 12 bases between. Germline V gives CDR1 GTSNPN, CDR2 SVGIG (reference sequence). The CDR3 extends over 17 amino acids. The chain's CDR3 is CAWSVHRTSSYNSPLHF. CDR3 DNA: TGTGCCTGGAGTGTACACAGGACGAGCTCCTATAATTCACCCCTCCACTTT.